The 19 T cell receptor beta chains presented below share a single source sample, sequenced in a study of T cells in women clearing cervical HPV infection. Some clones are missing from TCRdb's copy, which holds only in-frame ones; the method was immunoSEQ multiplex PCR. Found here are about 31,000 clones; the top ten clones hold about 3.1%. Sequencing used blood buffy coat. These receptors were collected from a woman aged 18 to 75 with a cervical HPV16 infection that either progressed to CIN3+ or cleared (not recorded which).

About this clone itself: The CDR3 end is not reached by the read, which stops 3 residues before it; the germline J gene fills it in. The J gene is TRBJ2-7, the V gene TRBV5-6; D may be TRBD1 (5 bases). The germline V and J ends were trimmed by 6 bases and 2 bases, with 12 bases remaining between them. Germline V gives CDR1 SGHDT, CDR2 YYEEEE. This CDR3 contains 13 residues. The part of the CDR3 DNA that was read is TGTGCCAGCACCGCAGGCAGGGCCTACGAG. It translates to CASTAGRAYE. The full CDR3 protein is CASTAGRAYEQYF.

In the case of this clone: The DNA ends 3 residues before the CDR3 does, and the rest of the CDR3 is filled in from the germline J gene. The chain employs TRBV2 and TRBJ2-2; possibly TRBD2 for D (5 bases). Between the trimmed V and J ends, which lost 8 bases and 7 bases, there was a span of 14 bases. Germline values: CDR1 SNHLY, CDR2 FYNNEI. This CDR3 contains 13 residues. The part of the CDR3 DNA that was read is TGTGCCAGCGGAAAGGACCGGGGCGGGGAG. Encoded protein: CASGKDRGGE. The CDR3 as a whole reads CASGKDRGGELFF.

With regard to this clone: Coverage ceases 3 residues before the CDR3 finishes, and the germline J gene fills in the end. This sequence joins TRBV7-2 and TRBJ2-2; D call uncertain. Trimming cost V 4 bases and J 6 bases, with 6 bases left between them. Per the germline V gene, CDR1 is SGHTA and CDR2 is FQGNSA. The CDR3 loop spans 12 amino acids. CDR3 sequence: CASSSDPGELFF. CDR3 DNA (partial): TGTGCCAGCAGCTCAGATCCCGGGGAG.

For this clone: The CDR3 is cut off 3 residues early in the read; its end comes from the germline J gene. The genes are TRBV19 and TRBJ2-2; 7 bases match TRBD1. The length of the CDR3 is 16 residues. V shed 5 bases, J shed 3 bases, and the junction held 9 bases outside the gene matches. Germline V gene data show CDR1 as LNHDA and CDR2 as SQIVND (reference sequence). This chain's CDR3 is CASSPARQGYTGELFF. The CDR3 bases that were read are TGTGCCAGTAGTCCAGCCCGACAGGGATACACCGGGGAG.

The chain's CDR3 is CASSTYAGLAGGTDRYTF. Partial CDR3 DNA: TGTGCCAGTAGTACTTACGCCGGACTAGCGGGGGGGACAGATAGG. V gene TRBV19 combines with J gene TRBJ1-2, with TRBD1 identical over 7 bases. The DNA ends 3 residues before the CDR3 does, and the rest of the CDR3 is filled in from the germline J gene. Germline V CDR1 and CDR2: LNHDA, SQIVND (reference sequence). The CDR3 is 18 amino acids.

Note on this clone: The read terminates 3 residues ahead of where the CDR3 ends, so the germline J gene completes it. The gene calls are TRBV5-1 and TRBJ1-3, with D tentatively TRBD1 (6 bases). Germline CDR1 reads SGHRS; CDR2 reads YFSETQ. Trimming stripped 0 bases from V and 5 bases from J, with 9 bases between. The CDR3 runs 14 residues. The sequenced CDR3 bases are TGCGCCAGCAGCTTGGGGGACACTCGAAACACC. It yields the protein CASSLGDTRNT. The whole CDR3 is CASSLGDTRNTIYF.

Note on this clone: The read ends 3 residues early relative to the CDR3; the germline J gene fills the gap. This rearrangement joins TRBV5-1 to TRBJ2-7, with D perhaps matching TRBD2 (7 bases). This CDR3 is 14 amino acids long. Trimming removed 4 bases at V and 1 base at J, with 12 bases between. Germline CDR1 reads SGHRS; CDR2 reads YFSETQ. CDR3 in amino acids: CASSEGGASYEQYF. The covered CDR3 bases are TGCGCCAGCAGCGAGGGGGGGGCGTCCTACGAG. The complete variable domain, with remaining parts taken from reference TRBV5-1 and TRBJ2-7, reads KAGVTQTPRYLIKTRGQQVTLSCSPISGHRSVSWYQQTPGQGLQFLFEYFSETQRNKGNFPGRFSGRQFSNSRSEMNVSTLELGDSALYLCASSEGGASYEQYFGPGTRLTVT.

As regards this clone: The read ends 3 residues shy of where the CDR3 ends; the end is completed using the germline J gene. The chain couples TRBV20-1 to TRBJ2-3, with 9 bases aligning to TRBD1. The germline CDR1 and CDR2 sequences are DFQATT and SNEGSKA (reference sequence). This CDR3 has 15 amino acids. Incomplete CDR3 DNA: TGCAGTGCTAGCGGGGACAGGGTAAAGGGAGAGACG. Its protein is CSASGDRVKGET. The full CDR3 sequence reads CSASGDRVKGETQYF.

In the case of this clone: Read coverage stops 3 residues before the CDR3 terminus; the germline J gene supplies the remainder. The V call is TRBV30, the J call TRBJ1-2; D is ambiguous. The CDR3 is made up of 13 amino acids. Germline CDR1 and CDR2: GTSNPN and SVGIG (reference sequence). The ends were cut back, 6 bases at V and 1 base at J, with 12 bases in the middle. CDR3 protein: CACQIRHNYGYTF. The DNA read from the CDR3 is TGTGCCTGCCAGATACGACATAACTATGGC.

Regarding this clone: The CDR3 end lies 3 residues beyond the end of the read and is filled in from the germline J gene. J is TRBJ2-3 and V is TRBV14; possible D gene TRBD2, 5 bases. CDR3 size: 16 residues. In germline, CDR1 is SGHDN, CDR2 FVKESK. V gave up 1 base and J gave up 0 bases, with 11 bases separating them. The sequenced part of the CDR3 DNA is TGTGCCAGCAGCCAAGGGCCCCGGGGAAGCACAGATACG. Its translation is CASSQGPRGSTDT. The whole CDR3 protein reads CASSQGPRGSTDTQYF.

A note on this clone: The sequenced fragment ends 3 residues before the CDR3 boundary, so the rest is inferred from the germline J gene. The chain recombines TRBV28 with TRBJ2-7; TRBD2 matches 8 bases. The CDR3 length is 12 residues. Germline lookup yields CDR1 MDHEN and CDR2 SYDVKM. Germline trimming cut 7 bases from V and 3 bases from J; bases unmatched to any gene: 2. The CDR3: CASTRGGYEQYF. The CDR3 DNA, read in part, is TGTGCCAGCACCCGGGGGGGCTACGAG. Together with reference TRBV28 and TRBJ2-7, the CDR3 gives the full variable domain: DVKVTQSSRYLVKRTGEKVFLECVQDMDHENMFWYRQDPGLGLRLIYFSYDVKMKEKGDIPEGYSVSREKKERFSLILESASTNQTSMYLCASTRGGYEQYFGPGTRLTVT.

Of note for this clone: The CDR3 goes on 3 residues after the read ends, and that part is filled in from the germline J gene. The V and J genes are TRBV2 and TRBJ1-4, with 8 positions matching TRBD1. CDR3 length equals 12 residues. Per germline, CDR1 SNHLY and CDR2 FYNNEI. Trimming at V came to 6 bases and at J to 10 bases, leaving 4 bases not matched to a gene. CDR3 bases read: TGTGCCAGCAGCAACACAGGGGGAAAA. Translated: CASSNTGGK. The entire CDR3 reads CASSNTGGKLFF.

As regards this clone: The read halts 3 residues ahead of the CDR3 end, with the missing end drawn from the germline J gene. The chain employs TRBV7-8 and TRBJ2-7; a weak D match, TRBD2 (6 bases). V was shortened by 5 bases and J by 3 bases, with 11 bases between the two germline ends. The CDR3 runs 13 residues. In germline, CDR1 is SGHVS, CDR2 FQNEAQ. CDR3 DNA (partial): TGTGCCAGCAGCGGCCTTAGCGGCTACGAG. Amino acids: CASSGLSGYE. The entire CDR3 sequence reads CASSGLSGYEQYF. The whole variable domain, filled in from reference TRBV7-8 and TRBJ2-7, reads GAGVSQSPRYKVAKRGQDVALRCDPISGHVSLFWYQQALGQGPEFLTYFQNEAQLDKSGLPSDRFFAERPEGSVSTLKIQRTQQEDSAVYLCASSGLSGYEQYFGPGTRLTVT.

As concerns this clone: With the read ending 3 residues before the CDR3 end, the germline J gene is used to fill in that end. This rearrangement joins TRBV19 to TRBJ1-1, with TRBD1 matching over 9 bases. The V gene end was trimmed by 7 bases and the J gene end by 4 bases; junction bases not matched to a gene: 13. The CDR3 totals 16 residues. Germline V gene sequence: CDR1 LNHDA, CDR2 SQIVND (reference sequence). Incomplete CDR3 DNA: TGTGCCAGTATGAGTTTCGCCGGGACAGGGATCACTGAA. It encodes CASMSFAGTGITE. The entire CDR3 protein reads CASMSFAGTGITEAFF.

Details on this clone: The CDR3 end lies 3 residues beyond the end of the read and is filled in from the germline J gene. V is TRBV7-9 and J is TRBJ1-2; the D gene is possibly TRBD1 (5 bases). There are 14 residues in the CDR3. CDR1 and CDR2 from the germline V gene are SEHNR and FQNEAQ (reference sequence). CDR3 bases read: TGTGCCAGCAGCTTAGTAGGAGGGGCCTACGAC. Its protein is CASSLVGGAYD. The complete CDR3 reads CASSLVGGAYDYTF.

In regard to this clone: The read stops 3 residues short of the end of the CDR3; the missing end is completed from the germline J gene. The chain is built from TRBV7-2 and TRBJ1-2; D is ambiguous. V lost 4 bases to trimming and J lost 7 bases, with 13 bases between them. This CDR3 comprises 13 residues. Germline V lookup: CDR1 SGHTA, CDR2 FQGNSA. The CDR3 is CASSYETTGGYTF. Partial CDR3 DNA: TGTGCCAGCAGCTACGAAACCACGGGTGGC.

Worth noting for this clone: The read terminates 3 residues before the CDR3 end, so the remaining end is supplied by the germline J gene. This chain connects TRBV12-3 or TRBV12-4 to TRBJ2-2; 7 positions match TRBD2. CDR3 length equals 17 residues. Trimming cost V 5 bases and J 3 bases; bases outside gene matches: 12. The part of the CDR3 DNA that was read is TGTGCCAGCAGTCCGGGGACTACCGACCTCGACACCGGGGAG. Residues: CASSPGTTDLDTGE. The entire CDR3 reads CASSPGTTDLDTGELFF.

With respect to this clone: Read sequence stops 3 residues before the CDR3 end, and the germline J gene provides the missing end. The chain links TRBV19 to TRBJ2-4; no clear D. This CDR3 spans 13 amino acids. Germline V gene sequence: CDR1 LNHDA, CDR2 SQIVND (reference sequence). The chain's CDR3 is CASSIEANYGQYF. The CDR3 DNA, read in part, is TGTGCCAGTAGTATCGAAGCGAACTATGGT. Full variable domain (outside the CDR3, taken from reference TRBV19 and TRBJ2-4): DGGITQSPKYLFRKEGQNVTLSCEQNLNHDAMYWYRQDPGQGLRLIYYSQIVNDFQKGDIAEGYSVSREKKESFPLTVTSAQKNPTAFYLCASSIEANYGQYFGAGTRLSVL.

About this clone: The read ends 3 residues shy of where the CDR3 ends; the end is completed using the germline J gene. V usage is TRBV19 and J usage is TRBJ1-4, with a possible D match to TRBD1 (6 bases). The CDR3 length is 16 residues. CDR1 and CDR2 from the germline V gene are LNHDA and SQIVND (reference sequence). The DNA read from the CDR3 is TGTGCCAGTAGTATCGGGGGGGCGTTATTTAATTCACCA. Translated: CASSIGGALFNSP. In full, the CDR3 reads CASSIGGALFNSPLFF.